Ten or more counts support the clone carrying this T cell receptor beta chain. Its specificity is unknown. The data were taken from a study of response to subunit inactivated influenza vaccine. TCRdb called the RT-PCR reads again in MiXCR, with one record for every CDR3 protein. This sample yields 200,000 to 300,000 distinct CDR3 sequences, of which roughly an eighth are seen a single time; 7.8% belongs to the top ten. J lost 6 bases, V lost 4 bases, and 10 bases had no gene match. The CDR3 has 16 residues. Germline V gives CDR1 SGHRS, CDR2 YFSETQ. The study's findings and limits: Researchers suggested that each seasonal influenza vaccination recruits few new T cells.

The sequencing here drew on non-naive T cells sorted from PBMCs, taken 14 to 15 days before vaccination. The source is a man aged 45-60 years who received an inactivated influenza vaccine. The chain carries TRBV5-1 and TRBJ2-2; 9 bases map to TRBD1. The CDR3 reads CASSPDRGQGAGELFF. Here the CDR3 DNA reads TGCGCCAGCAGCCCGGACAGGGGTCAGGGGGCCGGGGAGCTGTTTTTT.